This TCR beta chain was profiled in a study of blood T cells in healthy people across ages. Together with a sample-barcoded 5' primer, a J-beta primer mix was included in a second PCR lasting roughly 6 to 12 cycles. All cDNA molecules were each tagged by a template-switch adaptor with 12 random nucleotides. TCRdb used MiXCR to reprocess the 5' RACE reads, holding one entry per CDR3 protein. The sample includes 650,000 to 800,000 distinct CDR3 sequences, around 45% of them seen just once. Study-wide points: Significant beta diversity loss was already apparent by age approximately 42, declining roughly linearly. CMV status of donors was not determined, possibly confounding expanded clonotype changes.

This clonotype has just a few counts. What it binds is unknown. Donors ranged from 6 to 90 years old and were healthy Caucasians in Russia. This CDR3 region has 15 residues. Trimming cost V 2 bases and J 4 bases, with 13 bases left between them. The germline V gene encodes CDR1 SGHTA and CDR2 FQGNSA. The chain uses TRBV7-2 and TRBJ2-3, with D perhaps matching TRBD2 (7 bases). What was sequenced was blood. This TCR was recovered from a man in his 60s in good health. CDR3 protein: CASSLQQGGSDTQYF. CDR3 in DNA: TGTGCCAGCAGCTTACAACAGGGAGGGTCAGATACGCAGTATTTT.